What follows are 23 T cell receptor beta chains derived from one specimen sequenced in a study of cytomegalovirus exposure and HLA in healthy donors. 60 Vbeta and 13 Jbeta primers were used in PCR. Sequencing was performed with immunoSEQ multiplex PCR; in TCRdb, only in-frame clones are kept and a portion is missing. The table lists under 130,000 clones, approximately 11% of them singletons. Sample: PBMCs. All receptors derive from a man between 35 and 55 years old in good health and CMV-seropositive.

J is TRBJ2-1 and V is TRBV7-9, with D tentatively TRBD2 (5 bases). The V gene lost 2 bases and the J gene lost 0 bases, with 20 bases spanning the gap. This CDR3 comprises 19 residues. The germline V gene encodes CDR1 SEHNR and CDR2 FQNEAQ (reference sequence). The CDR3 reads CASSLSGFGAVSSYNEQFF. The CDR3 DNA reads as TGTGCCAGCAGCTTAAGCGGTTTTGGTGCGGTTAGCTCCTACAATGAGCAGTTCTTC.

The chain combines TRBV9 with TRBJ1-3; tentative D call: TRBD1 (6 bases). The V end lost 0 bases, the J end lost 1 base, and 17 bases lay between the germline ends. The CDR3 is 18 residues long. Germline CDR1 reads SGDLS; CDR2 reads YYNGEE. CDR3 in amino acids: CASSVALAGELSGNTIYF. CDR3 DNA sequence: TGTGCCAGCAGCGTAGCTTTGGCAGGGGAGTTGTCTGGAAACACCATATATTTT.

This clone showed up just a few times. The CDR3, as DNA: TGTGCCTGGACCCATGGGAGGGAATTGGCTGAAGCTTTCTTT. This gives the protein CAWTHGRELAEAFF. The chain combines TRBV30 with TRBJ1-1; no definite D call. Looked up from germline, CDR1 is GTSNPN and CDR2 is SVGIG (reference sequence). The CDR3 sequence is 14 residues long. V was cut by 4 bases and J by 6 bases, with 18 bases left in between. Full variable domain (missing parts from reference TRBV30 and TRBJ1-1): SQTIHQWPATLVQPVGSPLSLECTVEGTSNPNLYWYRQAAGRGLQLLFYSVGIGQISSEVPQNLSASRPQDRQFILSSKKLLLSDSGFYLCAWTHGRELAEAFFGQGTRLTVV.

This CDR3 reads CASSPSWGSNQPQHF. The CDR3 nucleotides read TGTGCCAGCAGCCCCAGTTGGGGCAGCAATCAGCCCCAGCATTTT. The rearrangement uses TRBV6-5 and TRBJ1-5, with TRBD1 as a possible D gene (5 bases). Trimming left V 6 bases short and J 1 base short, with 13 bases between. CDR3 length: 15 amino acids. The germline gives CDR1 MNHEY, CDR2 SVGAGI.

This chain joins TRBV9 and TRBJ2-5; 11 nucleotides align to TRBD2. This CDR3 region has 17 residues. Germline V gives CDR1 SGDLS, CDR2 YYNGEE. V was pared by 0 bases and J by 1 base, with 5 bases of the junction left unmatched. In nucleotides, the CDR3 is TGTGCCAGCAGCGTAGATCCCGGGACTAGCGGCCAAGAGACCCAGTACTTC. Protein product: CASSVDPGTSGQETQYF.

V is TRBV10-3 and J is TRBJ1-1, with TRBD1 matching 10 bases. The CDR3 length is 16 residues. V lost 8 bases, J lost 1 base, and 10 bases stayed unmatched. Germline assignment: CDR1 ENHRY and CDR2 SYGVKD. The CDR3 DNA follows: TGTGCCATCGCCGGGACAGGGGCTGGGGAGAACACTGAAGCTTTCTTT. This translates into CAIAGTGAGENTEAFF.

This rearrangement joins TRBV20-1 to TRBJ1-2; possible D gene TRBD1, 5 bases. Deletions cut 8 bases from V and 4 bases from J, with 11 bases between. The CDR3 has 11 amino acids. Germline values: CDR1 DFQATT, CDR2 SNEGSKA (reference sequence). CDR3: CSTDSSYGYTF. The CDR3 nucleotides read TGCAGTACCGACAGTTCCTATGGCTACACCTTC.

The V call is TRBV29-1, the J call TRBJ1-2, with 8 bases identical to TRBD1. There are 12 residues in the CDR3. Germline CDR1 reads SQVTM; CDR2 reads ANQGSEA. Unmatched junction bases numbered 4, after V lost 7 bases and J lost 3 bases. The CDR3 loop reads CSGRTGYYGYTF. CDR3 coding DNA: TGCAGCGGCCGGACAGGGTACTATGGCTACACCTTC.

The CDR3 sequence is CASSHLGTGDTGELFF. The CDR3 bases are TGCGCCAGCAGCCACCTAGGGACAGGGGACACCGGGGAGCTGTTTTTT. V gene TRBV4-1 combines with J gene TRBJ2-2; 10 bases map to TRBD1. V shed 3 bases, J shed 3 bases, and the junction held 4 bases outside the gene matches. This CDR3 spans 16 amino acids. Germline V gene data show CDR1 as MGHRA and CDR2 as YSYEKL.

This clone was observed a handful of times. This chain joins TRBV28 and TRBJ2-7, with a tentative D call TRBD2 (6 bases). The CDR3 runs 11 residues. V was cut by 6 bases and J by 7 bases, with 10 bases left in between. The germline V gene encodes CDR1 MDHEN and CDR2 SYDVKM. The CDR3 is CASRLAWEQYF. CDR3 nucleotide sequence: TGTGCCAGCAGGCTAGCGTGGGAGCAGTACTTC.

The CDR3 sequence: CASSRNRVEQYF. In DNA form, the CDR3 reads TGTGCCAGCAGCCGGAACAGGGTCGAGCAGTACTTC. The chain joins TRBV7-2 to TRBJ2-7; possibly TRBD1 for D (6 bases). V lost 5 bases to trimming and J lost 6 bases, with 11 bases between them. The CDR3 runs 12 residues. The germline V gene encodes CDR1 SGHTA and CDR2 FQGNSA.

The rearrangement uses TRBV20-1 and TRBJ2-7, with D maybe TRBD1 (5 bases). The CDR3 extends over 10 amino acids. The V end lost 5 bases, the J end lost 6 bases, and 8 bases lay between the germline ends. CDR1 is DFQATT and CDR2 is SNEGSKA in the germline V gene (reference sequence). CDR3 sequence reads: CSAQGSEQYF. Here the CDR3 DNA reads TGCAGTGCTCAGGGATCCGAGCAGTACTTC.

The genes are TRBV18 and TRBJ2-7, with D unresolved. Germline-derived CDR1 and CDR2 are KGHSH and LQKENI. V was clipped by 2 bases and J by 2 bases, with 10 bases between them. This CDR3 is 14 amino acids long. CDR3 protein: CASSPNSQTYEQYF. CDR3 nucleotides: TGTGCCAGCTCACCAAATAGCCAAACCTACGAGCAGTACTTC.

This clone was counted only a few times. The chain joins TRBV5-1 to TRBJ2-3; 11 positions agree with TRBD2. V trimming: 2 bases; J trimming: 4 bases; junction bases outside the gene matches: 6. The CDR3 contains 16 residues. Germline V gives CDR1 SGHRS, CDR2 YFSETQ. The DNA for the CDR3 is TGCGCCAGCAGCTTTCTCCTAGCGGGAGGACCAGATACGCAGTATTTT. This codes for CASSFLLAGGPDTQYF.

Only a few counts were recorded for this clone. The chain combines TRBV5-1 with TRBJ2-1; maybe TRBD2 (5 bases). The V and J ends lost 0 bases and 5 bases respectively, with 15 bases between them. Germline V gene data show CDR1 as SGHRS and CDR2 as YFSETQ. CDR3 size: 16 residues. As DNA, the CDR3 is TGCGCCAGCAGCTTGGAGAGGGTGGTTGTTGACAATGAGCAGTTCTTC. Its translation is CASSLERVVVDNEQFF.

This clone was recorded a few times. This chain joins TRBV5-6 and TRBJ1-3; D is unclear. CDR1 and CDR2 (germline): SGHDT, YYEEEE. CDR3 length: 16 amino acids. Trimming cost V 3 bases and J 0 bases, with 13 bases left between them. The CDR3 sequence is CASSSVDGNSGNTIYF. CDR3 in DNA: TGTGCCAGCAGCTCGGTGGACGGGAACTCTGGAAACACCATATATTTT.

This clone was picked up a small number of times. The chain has TRBV4-2 and TRBJ2-5, with 10 nucleotides matching TRBD1. CDR1 and CDR2 (germline): LGHNA, YNFKEQ. V gave up 1 base and J gave up 5 bases; unmatched junction bases: 13. The CDR3 runs to 18 residues. The CDR3 sequence: CASSQGLRRQGAGETQYF. CDR3 coding DNA: TGTGCCAGCAGCCAAGGGTTGAGGAGACAGGGGGCGGGGGAGACCCAGTACTTC.

This clone was detected a few times. The J gene is TRBJ2-5, the V gene TRBV4-1, with 7 bases fitting TRBD2. The CDR3 totals 15 residues. Trimming at V came to 4 bases and at J to 3 bases, leaving 8 bases not matched to a gene. The germline gives CDR1 MGHRA, CDR2 YSYEKL. The CDR3 DNA reads TGCGCCAGCAGCCTAGTTAGCGGGTCAAAAGAGACCCAGTACTTC. It yields the protein CASSLVSGSKETQYF.

The chain is built from TRBV28 and TRBJ2-7; TRBD1 aligns across 9 bases. Germline values: CDR1 MDHEN, CDR2 SYDVKM. Germline trimming cut 10 bases from V and 2 bases from J; bases unmatched to any gene: 9. There are 14 residues in the CDR3. This CDR3 reads CAIRDRAATYEQYF. CDR3 nucleotide sequence: TGTGCCATCCGGGACAGGGCGGCTACCTACGAGCAGTACTTC.

The chain recombines TRBV19 with TRBJ2-5, with TRBD1 identical over 7 bases. Germline V CDR1 and CDR2: LNHDA, SQIVND (reference sequence). There are 13 residues in the CDR3. V lost 4 bases, J lost 5 bases, and 4 bases stayed unmatched. The CDR3 region has the DNA TGTGCCAGTAGTAGGGGACAGAAGGAGACCCAGTACTTC. Its translation: CASSRGQKETQYF. Full variable domain (remainder filled in from reference TRBV19 and TRBJ2-5): DGGITQSPKYLFRKEGQNVTLSCEQNLNHDAMYWYRQDPGQGLRLIYYSQIVNDFQKGDIAEGYSVSREKKESFPLTVTSAQKNPTAFYLCASSRGQKETQYFGPGTRLLVL.

The chain is built from TRBV19 and TRBJ2-3; 11 nucleotides align to TRBD2. Germline lookup yields CDR1 LNHDA and CDR2 SQIVND (reference sequence). V lost 5 bases to trimming and J lost 2 bases; unmatched junction nucleotides: 9. The CDR3 is made up of 17 amino acids. The CDR3 loop is CASSRPGTSGYTDTQYF. In nucleotides, the CDR3 is TGTGCCAGTAGTCGACCCGGGACTAGCGGTTACACAGATACGCAGTATTTT. The whole variable domain, filled in from reference TRBV19 and TRBJ2-3, reads DGGITQSPKYLFRKEGQNVTLSCEQNLNHDAMYWYRQDPGQGLRLIYYSQIVNDFQKGDIAEGYSVSREKKESFPLTVTSAQKNPTAFYLCASSRPGTSGYTDTQYFGPGTRLTVL.

This chain connects TRBV2 to TRBJ1-5; a possible D gene is TRBD1 (6 bases). CDR3 length equals 15 residues. V lost 4 bases, J lost 7 bases, and 17 bases lay in between. Germline values: CDR1 SNHLY, CDR2 FYNNEI. This CDR3 reads CASSVGVGGGQPQHF. As DNA, the CDR3 is TGTGCCAGCAGTGTAGGGGTAGGGGGTGGGCAGCCCCAGCATTTT.

Concerning this clone itself: The same CDR3 also results from other DNA sequences found in this sample. The V call is TRBV6-5, the J call TRBJ2-7; 10 positions match TRBD2. The CDR3 has 15 amino acids. Germline V lookup: CDR1 MNHEY, CDR2 SVGAGI. V shed 0 bases and J 2 bases; nucleotides not matched to a gene: 1. The DNA of the CDR3 is TGTGCCAGCAGTTACTCGCTAGCGGGAGCCTACGAGCAGTACTTC. Protein sequence: CASSYSLAGAYEQYF.